These 13 T cell receptor beta chains share one sample of origin, sequenced in a study of blood T cell repertoires in COVID-19. The repertoire was sequenced with immunoSEQ multiplex PCR; TCRdb's copy has only in-frame clones and lacks some. The sample consists of 450,000 to 500,000 clones, approximately 83% of them appearing once. Sequenced material: peripheral blood. These TCRs come from a human donor in a cohort sampled during active COVID-19.

This chain joins TRBV19 and TRBJ2-6; 8 bases map to TRBD1. After removal of 6 bases from V and 0 bases from J, the junction contained 4 bases not matched to a gene. The CDR3 sequence is 16 residues long. Germline V gene lookup returns CDR1 LNHDA and CDR2 SQIVND (reference sequence). The CDR3 DNA sequence: TGTGCCAGTAGGACAGGGGCGAGCTCTGGGGCCAACGTCCTGACTTTC. Protein product: CASRTGASSGANVLTF. Variable domain in full (rest from reference TRBV19 and TRBJ2-6): DGGITQSPKYLFRKEGQNVTLSCEQNLNHDAMYWYRQDPGQGLRLIYYSQIVNDFQKGDIAEGYSVSREKKESFPLTVTSAQKNPTAFYLCASRTGASSGANVLTFGAGSRLTVL.

The chain employs TRBV27 and TRBJ1-5, with unresolved D. Germline V lookup: CDR1 MNHEY, CDR2 SMNVEV (reference sequence). The CDR3 is made up of 13 amino acids. The ends were cut back, 5 bases at V and 5 bases at J, with 10 bases in the middle. CDR3 region: CASSVYSDQPQHF. CDR3 nucleotide sequence: TGTGCCAGCAGTGTCTACAGTGATCAGCCCCAGCATTTT.

V usage is TRBV12-5 and J usage is TRBJ1-3, with 9 bases aligning to TRBD1. J lost 4 bases, V lost 5 bases, and 12 bases had no gene match. The CDR3 has 17 amino acids. The germline V gene has CDR1 LGHNT and CDR2 FRNRAP. The CDR3 loop reads CASGPPTGGAAGNTIYF. The CDR3 DNA sequence: TGTGCTAGTGGTCCGCCTACAGGGGGCGCGGCGGGAAACACCATATATTTT.

This clone appeared a few times. The chain employs TRBV30 and TRBJ1-5; D perhaps matches TRBD1 (6 bases). The CDR3 consists of 14 residues. V lost 3 bases to trimming and J lost 5 bases, with 14 bases between them. Per the germline V gene, CDR1 is GTSNPN and CDR2 is SVGIG (reference sequence). Here the CDR3 DNA reads TGTGCCTGGAGCCAACAGGGAGGGCATCAGCCCCAGCATTTT. Its protein product is CAWSQQGGHQPQHF.

The DNA for the CDR3 is TGTGCCAGTAGGCGACAGGGCGCTAGCTCCTACGAGCAGTACTTC. Its translation: CASRRQGASSYEQYF. J is TRBJ2-7 and V is TRBV19; TRBD1 matches at 7 bases. J gave up 0 bases and V 6 bases, and 8 bases lay outside the gene matches. Germline V lookup: CDR1 LNHDA, CDR2 SQIVND (reference sequence). The CDR3 totals 15 residues.

This chain uses TRBV7-8 with TRBJ1-4; 7 bases are a match to TRBD1. This CDR3 contains 20 residues. Germline CDR1 and CDR2: SGHVS and FQNEAQ. V shed 1 base and J 0 bases; nucleotides not matched to a gene: 14. The CDR3 region has the DNA TGTGCCAGCAGCTTAGGGGTCAGGGGGATAACGGGAGCAACTAATGAAAAACTGTTTTTT. As protein: CASSLGVRGITGATNEKLFF.

The chain joins TRBV3-1 (or the pseudogene TRBV3-2) to TRBJ2-5; 8 bases are shared with TRBD1. In germline, CDR1 is LGHDT, CDR2 YNNKEL (reference sequence). Losses at the gene ends were 4 bases for V and 4 bases for J; bases not matched to a gene: 11. CDR3 length: 16 residues. CDR3 in amino acids: CASSLRSQGAGETQYF. DNA for the CDR3: TGTGCCAGCAGCCTGAGGTCGCAGGGGGCAGGAGAGACCCAGTACTTC.

In its sample, this clone was seen once. The chain links TRBV7-2 to TRBJ2-2; 8 nucleotides align to TRBD1. The CDR3 loop spans 16 amino acids. J was trimmed by 2 bases and V by 3 bases; bases with no gene match: 5. Germline CDR1 is SGHTA and CDR2 is FQGNSA. CDR3 DNA sequence: TGTGCCAGCAGCTTCGCCGGGACAGGAAACACCGGGGAGCTGTTTTTT. Its protein product is CASSFAGTGNTGELFF.

V usage is TRBV3-1 (or the pseudogene TRBV3-2) and J usage is TRBJ2-7; D call uncertain. Trimming pared 2 bases from V and 3 bases from J, leaving 11 bases between. Per germline, CDR1 LGHDT and CDR2 YNNKEL (reference sequence). CDR3 length equals 14 residues. In DNA form, the CDR3 reads TGTGCCAGCAGCCAAAGACTGGAAAGCTACGAGCAGTACTTC. Translated, it gives CASSQRLESYEQYF.

This clone has a handful of counts. This chain connects TRBV30 to TRBJ1-2; 8 nucleotides agree with TRBD1. The junction had 7 bases not matched to a gene; V was cut back by 7 bases and J by 3 bases. This CDR3 comprises 13 residues. Per germline, CDR1 GTSNPN and CDR2 SVGIG (reference sequence). CDR3 sequence (DNA): TGTGCCTTAGAACAGGGGGTCGACTATGGCTACACCTTC. This encodes CALEQGVDYGYTF.

V gene TRBV27 combines with J gene TRBJ1-2; 8 bases fit TRBD1. Germline trimming cut 7 bases from V and 4 bases from J; bases unmatched to any gene: 11. The CDR3 spans 15 residues. Germline V CDR1 and CDR2: MNHEY, SMNVEV (reference sequence). CDR3 protein: CASTLHGQGVYGYTF. The CDR3 DNA is TGTGCCAGCACCCTCCACGGACAGGGAGTCTATGGCTACACCTTC.

In nucleotides, the CDR3 is TGCGCCAGCAGCTTGGGAGGCGATTTAAGCTCCTACGAGCAGTACTTC. It translates to CASSLGGDLSSYEQYF. The V call is TRBV5-1, the J call TRBJ2-7; unclear D gene. Germline CDR1 and CDR2: SGHRS and YFSETQ. The CDR3 is 16 residues long. With 0 bases removed from V and 0 bases from J, the gap between germline ends came to 13 bases. The whole variable domain, filled in from reference TRBV5-1 and TRBJ2-7, reads KAGVTQTPRYLIKTRGQQVTLSCSPISGHRSVSWYQQTPGQGLQFLFEYFSETQRNKGNFPGRFSGRQFSNSRSEMNVSTLELGDSALYLCASSLGGDLSSYEQYFGPGTRLTVT.

Only a few counts were recorded for this clone. The chain joins TRBV4-3 to TRBJ2-2; 8 bases agree with TRBD1. The CDR3 has 20 amino acids. Per the germline V gene, CDR1 is LGHNA and CDR2 is YSLEER. Trimming took 1 base from V and 4 from J; bases not matched to a gene: 17. The CDR3 reads CASSQVRGRPQGARTGELFF. As DNA, the CDR3 is TGCGCCAGCAGCCAAGTACGGGGGAGGCCGCAGGGGGCGCGCACCGGGGAGCTGTTTTTT.